These T cell receptor beta chains were read from a single sample in a study of Graves' ophthalmopathy and Graves' hyperthyroidism. TCRdb reprocessed the multiplex PCR reads via MiXCR and lists one record per CDR3 protein. The sample has about 740,000 distinct CDR3 sequences, about 44% seen once. Specimen: peripheral blood. The receptors originated from an adult man with Graves' ophthalmopathy. Both conserved end residues are part of each CDR3. Each record gives: D gene, clone size, V gene, J gene, CDR3 DNA, CDR3 protein. A D gene is named only where the DNA matches it firmly. Clone size is given for some rows only: seen once, a few or many times, or a class if the clone is expanded.

D gene: TRBD1
clone size: -
V gene: TRBV9
J gene: TRBJ1-5
CDR3 DNA: TGTGCCAGCAGCGTAGCCGGGACAGGGGGCGAGCCCCAGCATTTT
CDR3 protein: CASSVAGTGGEPQHF

D gene: -
clone size: many
V gene: TRBV25-1
J gene: TRBJ1-3
CDR3 DNA: TGTGCCAGCAGTGATAGTGCCGGGGACACCATATATTTT
CDR3 protein: CASSDSAGDTIYF

D gene: TRBD1
clone size: few
V gene: TRBV20-1
J gene: TRBJ1-2
CDR3 DNA: TGCAGTGCTAGACCTCCCGGGACAGGGGGCGATGGCTACACCTTC
CDR3 protein: CSARPPGTGGDGYTF

D gene: -
clone size: -
V gene: TRBV12-5
J gene: TRBJ2-5
CDR3 DNA: TGTGCTAGTGGTTTGGATCAGGGGGAGACCCAGTACTTC
CDR3 protein: CASGLDQGETQYF

D gene: TRBD1
clone size: -
V gene: TRBV10-2
J gene: TRBJ2-2
CDR3 DNA: TGCGCCAGCAGTGAGTCAGGGCAGGGGGCCCGGGAGCTGTTTTTT
CDR3 protein: CASSESGQGARELFF

D gene: -
clone size: -
V gene: TRBV7-2
J gene: TRBJ2-5
CDR3 DNA: TGTGCCAGCAGTTGGGCGAACACCGGGGAGACCCAGTACTTC
CDR3 protein: CASSWANTGETQYF

D gene: -
clone size: -
V gene: TRBV9
J gene: TRBJ1-6
CDR3 DNA: TGTGCCAGCACCACCTACCCACCCCTCCACTTT
CDR3 protein: CASTTYPPLHF

D gene: -
clone size: many
V gene: TRBV20-1
J gene: TRBJ1-5
CDR3 DNA: TGCAGTGCTAGAGAGGGCCGTGATCAGCCCCAGCATTTT
CDR3 protein: CSAREGRDQPQHF

D gene: TRBD1
clone size: many
V gene: TRBV7-2
J gene: TRBJ1-2
CDR3 DNA: TGTGCCAGCAGCTCGAGATGGGACAGGGCCAACGGCTATGGCTACACCTTC
CDR3 protein: CASSSRWDRANGYGYTF

D gene: -
clone size: many
V gene: TRBV19
J gene: TRBJ1-5
CDR3 DNA: TGTGCCAGTAGCCGAAAATTGGGCGTACAGCCCCAGCATTTT
CDR3 protein: CASSRKLGVQPQHF

D gene: -
clone size: -
V gene: TRBV12-3/TRBV12-4
J gene: TRBJ2-7
CDR3 DNA: TGTGCCAGCAGCCGCGACAGGCCTGAACTTTACTACGAGCAGTACTTC
CDR3 protein: CASSRDRPELYYEQYF

D gene: TRBD1
clone size: many
V gene: TRBV25-1
J gene: TRBJ2-7
CDR3 DNA: TGTGCCAGCAGTGGGAATACAGGGGGGCAGTACTTC
CDR3 protein: CASSGNTGGQYF

D gene: -
clone size: -
V gene: TRBV24-1
J gene: TRBJ1-5
CDR3 DNA: TGTGCCAGCAGTTTAGGGAGTGAGTCTCAGCCCCAGCATTTT
CDR3 protein: CASSLGSESQPQHF

D gene: -
clone size: -
V gene: TRBV6-1
J gene: TRBJ1-1
CDR3 DNA: TGTGCCAGCTCACTCCGCCACGACACTGAAGCTTTCTTT
CDR3 protein: CASSLRHDTEAFF

D gene: TRBD1
clone size: -
V gene: TRBV15
J gene: TRBJ1-6
CDR3 DNA: TGTGCCACCAGCAGCTTAGACAGGGTCGGCTCACCCCTCCACTTT
CDR3 protein: CATSSLDRVGSPLHF

D gene: -
clone size: -
V gene: TRBV20-1
J gene: TRBJ1-1
CDR3 DNA: TGCAGTGCTAGAGGGTATGGGGACGTGATCACTGAAGCTTTCTTT
CDR3 protein: CSARGYGDVITEAFF

D gene: TRBD1
clone size: many
V gene: TRBV15
J gene: TRBJ1-5
CDR3 DNA: TGTGCCACCAGCAATGGACAGGCTAATCAGCCCCAGCATTTT
CDR3 protein: CATSNGQANQPQHF

D gene: -
clone size: -
V gene: TRBV7-2
J gene: TRBJ1-2
CDR3 DNA: TGTGCCAGCAGCTTCCCCAGAAACCTTAACTATGGCTACACCTTC
CDR3 protein: CASSFPRNLNYGYTF

D gene: -
clone size: many
V gene: TRBV15
J gene: TRBJ1-2
CDR3 DNA: TGTGCCACCAGCAGAGATAACTATGGCTACACCTTC
CDR3 protein: CATSRDNYGYTF

D gene: TRBD1
clone size: once
V gene: TRBV20-1
J gene: TRBJ2-7
CDR3 DNA: TGCAGTGCCACCCGCTCGACAGGGGGTGACGAGCAGTACTTC
CDR3 protein: CSATRSTGGDEQYF

D gene: -
clone size: -
V gene: TRBV7-9
J gene: TRBJ2-7
CDR3 DNA: TGTGCCAGCAGCTTACAAACCGGGACAAGCCGAGCCTACGAGCAGTACTTC
CDR3 protein: CASSLQTGTSRAYEQYF

D gene: -
clone size: -
V gene: TRBV20-1
J gene: TRBJ1-5
CDR3 DNA: TGCAGTGCTAGTGAACAGCATAGCAATCAGCCCCAGCATTTT
CDR3 protein: CSASEQHSNQPQHF

D gene: TRBD1
clone size: many
V gene: TRBV10-3
J gene: TRBJ1-5
CDR3 DNA: TGTGCCATCAGTGAGATGGGACAGGGAGGCAATCAGCCCCAGCATTTT
CDR3 protein: CAISEMGQGGNQPQHF

D gene: -
clone size: -
V gene: TRBV12-3/TRBV12-4
J gene: TRBJ1-1
CDR3 DNA: TGTGCCAGCAGTTTAGACAGTTATGAAGCTTTCTTT
CDR3 protein: CASSLDSYEAFF

D gene: -
clone size: few
V gene: TRBV28
J gene: TRBJ1-6
CDR3 DNA: TGTGCCAGCAAGATCATGACGGCCCAACGTCAAATTTTT
CDR3 protein: CASKIMTAQRQIF

D gene: -
clone size: -
V gene: TRBV7-2
J gene: TRBJ2-2
CDR3 DNA: TGTGCCAGCAGCCCGGGCGGGTTTTTT
CDR3 protein: CASSPGGFF